These 6 T cell receptor beta chains came from one sample sequenced in a study of T cells in Graves' hyperthyroidism and ophthalmopathy. Authors of the study amplified TCR beta CDR3 regions from RNA transcripts. In the first-round RT-PCR of the TCR CDR3, the HTBI primer set was used. Via MiXCR, TCRdb re-called the multiplex PCR reads, giving one row per CDR3 protein. The sample comprises around 420,000 distinct CDR3 sequences, approximately 14% of which are singletons, and over 12% rests with the top ten. Material: blood. Source of these receptors: a woman between 18 and 30 years old with Graves' hyperthyroidism.

The sample holds a few counts of this clonotype. The gene calls are TRBV10-3 and TRBJ2-7, with TRBD1 matching 9 bases. Germline V CDR1 and CDR2: ENHRY, SYGVKD. V gave up 7 bases and J gave up 4 bases; unmatched junction bases: 14. The CDR3 contains 16 residues. CDR3 region: CAINTHGTGPFYEQYF. As DNA, the CDR3 is TGTGCCATCAATACCCACGGGACAGGGCCCTTTTACGAGCAGTACTTC.

The V and J genes are TRBV29-1 and TRBJ1-3; TRBD1 agrees at 8 bases. In germline, CDR1 is SQVTM, CDR2 ANQGSEA. The CDR3 has 14 residues. The trim removed 4 bases at V and 2 bases at J, leaving 4 bases unmatched. CDR3 in DNA: TGCAGCGTTGGCGGCAGGGGGCCTGGAAACACCATATATTTT. Translated, it gives CSVGGRGPGNTIYF.

This clonotype was seen more than once but under ten times. The chain couples TRBV19 to TRBJ2-3; no definite D call. The ends were cut back, 3 bases at V and 3 bases at J, with 13 bases in the middle. Germline loops: CDR1 LNHDA, CDR2 SQIVND (reference sequence). The CDR3 loop spans 15 amino acids. For the CDR3, the DNA is TGTGCCAGTAGTATTCTAAGCAGTGATACAGATACGCAGTATTTT. Translation gives CASSILSSDTDTQYF.

Many counts were recorded for this clonotype. V and J are TRBV18 and TRBJ1-4, with D perhaps matching TRBD1 (5 bases). This CDR3 region has 15 residues. V was trimmed by 4 bases and J by 5 bases, leaving 14 bases between them. Germline CDR1 and CDR2: KGHSH and LQKENI. CDR3 nucleotides: TGTGCCAGCTCACTGGGGGTAAAAAGGAATGAAAAACTGTTTTTT. Residues: CASSLGVKRNEKLFF. Filled out from reference TRBV18 and TRBJ1-4, the complete variable domain reads NAGVMQNPRHLVRRRGQEARLRCSPMKGHSHVYWYRQLPEEGLKFMVYLQKENIIDESGMPKERFSAEFPKEGPSILRIQQVVRGDSAAYFCASSLGVKRNEKLFFGSGTQLSVL.

The V and J genes are TRBV20-1 and TRBJ2-3, with D possibly called TRBD1 or TRBD2 (6 bases each). Germline V CDR1 and CDR2: DFQATT, SNEGSKA (reference sequence). With 5 bases removed from V and 4 bases from J, the gap between germline ends came to 13 bases. The CDR3 extends over 13 amino acids. The CDR3 loop is CSAVEGGADTQYF. For the CDR3, the DNA is TGCAGTGCTGTAGAGGGGGGCGCAGATACGCAGTATTTT.

This clonotype showed up just once. A much larger clone lies one base from this, so it may be a read error. Since the CDR3 does not end with the conserved phenylalanine or tryptophan, this likely comes from a read error. The chain carries TRBV7-2 and TRBJ1-1; D remains ambiguous. Per the germline V gene, CDR1 is SGHTA and CDR2 is FQGNSA. CDR3 size: 17 residues. V lost 1 base and J 0 bases, leaving 15 bases between the germline ends. DNA for the CDR3: TGTGCCAGCAGCTTAGAAGGGCAGACTGATATGAACACTGAAGCTTTCCTT. Its translation is CASSLEGQTDMNTEAFL.